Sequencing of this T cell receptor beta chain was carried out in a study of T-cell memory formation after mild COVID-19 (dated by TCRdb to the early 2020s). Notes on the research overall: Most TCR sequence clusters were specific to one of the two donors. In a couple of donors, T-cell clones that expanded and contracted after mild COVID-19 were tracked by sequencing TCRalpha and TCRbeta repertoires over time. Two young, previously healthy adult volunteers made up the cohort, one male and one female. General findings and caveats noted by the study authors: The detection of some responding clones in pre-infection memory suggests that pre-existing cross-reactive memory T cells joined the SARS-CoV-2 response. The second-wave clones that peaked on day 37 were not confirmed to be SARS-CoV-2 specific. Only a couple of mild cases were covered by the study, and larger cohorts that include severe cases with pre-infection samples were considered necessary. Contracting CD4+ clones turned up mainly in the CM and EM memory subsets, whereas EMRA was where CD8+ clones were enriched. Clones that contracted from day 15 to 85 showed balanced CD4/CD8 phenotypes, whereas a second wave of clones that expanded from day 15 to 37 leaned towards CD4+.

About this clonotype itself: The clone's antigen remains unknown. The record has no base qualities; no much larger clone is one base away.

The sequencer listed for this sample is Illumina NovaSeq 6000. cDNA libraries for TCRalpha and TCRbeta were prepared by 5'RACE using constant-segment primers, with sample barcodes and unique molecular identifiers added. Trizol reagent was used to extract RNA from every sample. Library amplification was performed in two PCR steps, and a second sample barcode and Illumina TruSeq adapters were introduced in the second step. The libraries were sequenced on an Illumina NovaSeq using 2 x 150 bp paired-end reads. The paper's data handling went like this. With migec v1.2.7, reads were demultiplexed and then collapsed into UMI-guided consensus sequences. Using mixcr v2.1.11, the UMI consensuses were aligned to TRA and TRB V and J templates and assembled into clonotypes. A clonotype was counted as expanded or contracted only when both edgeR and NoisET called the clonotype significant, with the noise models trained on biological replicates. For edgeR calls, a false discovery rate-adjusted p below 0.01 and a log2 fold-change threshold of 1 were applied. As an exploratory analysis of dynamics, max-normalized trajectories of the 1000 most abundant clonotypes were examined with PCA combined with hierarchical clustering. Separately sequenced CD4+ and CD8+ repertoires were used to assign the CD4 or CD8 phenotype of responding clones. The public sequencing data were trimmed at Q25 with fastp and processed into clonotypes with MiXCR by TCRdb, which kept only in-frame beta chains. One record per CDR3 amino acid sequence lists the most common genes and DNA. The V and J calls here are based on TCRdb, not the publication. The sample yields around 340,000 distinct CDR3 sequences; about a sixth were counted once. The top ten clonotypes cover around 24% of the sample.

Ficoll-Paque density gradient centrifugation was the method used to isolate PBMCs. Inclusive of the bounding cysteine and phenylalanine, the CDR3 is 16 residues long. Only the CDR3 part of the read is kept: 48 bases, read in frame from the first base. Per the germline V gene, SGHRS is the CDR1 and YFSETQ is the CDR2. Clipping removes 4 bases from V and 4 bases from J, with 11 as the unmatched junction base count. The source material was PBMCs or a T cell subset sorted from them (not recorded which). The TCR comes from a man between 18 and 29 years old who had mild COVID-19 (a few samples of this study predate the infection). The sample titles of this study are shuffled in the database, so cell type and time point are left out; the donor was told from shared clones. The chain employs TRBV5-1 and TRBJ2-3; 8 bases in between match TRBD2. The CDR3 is CASSPWGAGVSDTQYF. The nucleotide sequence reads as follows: TGCGCCAGCAGCCCGTGGGGAGCGGGGGTATCAGATACGCAGTATTTT.